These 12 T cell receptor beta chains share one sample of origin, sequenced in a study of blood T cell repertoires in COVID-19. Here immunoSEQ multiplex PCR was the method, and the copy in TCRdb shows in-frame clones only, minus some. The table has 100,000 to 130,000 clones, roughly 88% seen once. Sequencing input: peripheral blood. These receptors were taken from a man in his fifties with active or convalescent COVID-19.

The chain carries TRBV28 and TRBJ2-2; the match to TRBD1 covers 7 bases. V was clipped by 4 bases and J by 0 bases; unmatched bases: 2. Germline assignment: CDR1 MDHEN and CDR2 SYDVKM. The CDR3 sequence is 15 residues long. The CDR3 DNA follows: TGTGCCAGCAGTTCAGGGGGTCCGAACACCGGGGAGCTGTTTTTT. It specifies CASSSGGPNTGELFF. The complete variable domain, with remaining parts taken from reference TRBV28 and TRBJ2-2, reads DVKVTQSSRYLVKRTGEKVFLECVQDMDHENMFWYRQDPGLGLRLIYFSYDVKMKEKGDIPEGYSVSREKKERFSLILESASTNQTSMYLCASSSGGPNTGELFFGEGSRLTVL.

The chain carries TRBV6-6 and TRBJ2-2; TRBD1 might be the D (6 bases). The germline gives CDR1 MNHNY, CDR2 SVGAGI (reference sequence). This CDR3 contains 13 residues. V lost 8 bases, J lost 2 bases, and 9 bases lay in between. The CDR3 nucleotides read TGTGCCAGCGAGGACAGCAACACCGGGGAGCTGTTTTTT. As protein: CASEDSNTGELFF.

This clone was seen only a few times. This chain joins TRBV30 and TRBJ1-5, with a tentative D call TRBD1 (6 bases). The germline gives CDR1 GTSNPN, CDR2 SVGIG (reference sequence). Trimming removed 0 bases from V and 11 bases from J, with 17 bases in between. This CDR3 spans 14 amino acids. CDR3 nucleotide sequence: TGTGCCTGGAGTGTGAGACAGGCCACAGGTGCCCAGCATTTT. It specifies CAWSVRQATGAQHF.

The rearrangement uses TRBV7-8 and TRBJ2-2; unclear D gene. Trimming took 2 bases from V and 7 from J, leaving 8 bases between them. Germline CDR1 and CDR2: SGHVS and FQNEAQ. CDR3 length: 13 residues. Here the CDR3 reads CASSLIGGGELFF. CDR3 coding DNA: TGTGCCAGCAGCTTAATCGGCGGCGGGGAGCTGTTTTTT.

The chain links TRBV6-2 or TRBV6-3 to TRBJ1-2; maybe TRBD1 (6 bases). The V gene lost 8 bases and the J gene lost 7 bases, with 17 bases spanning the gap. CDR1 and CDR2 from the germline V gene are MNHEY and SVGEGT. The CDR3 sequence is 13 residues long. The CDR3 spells CASGPRGSLGYTF. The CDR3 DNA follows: TGTGCCAGCGGCCCCAGGGGTTCCCTTGGCTACACCTTC.

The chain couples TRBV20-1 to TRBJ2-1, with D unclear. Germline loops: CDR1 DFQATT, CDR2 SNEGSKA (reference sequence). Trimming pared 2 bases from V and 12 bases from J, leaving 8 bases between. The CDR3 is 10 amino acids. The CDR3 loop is CSARSRSQFF. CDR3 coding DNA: TGCAGTGCTAGAAGTCGGTCGCAGTTCTTC.

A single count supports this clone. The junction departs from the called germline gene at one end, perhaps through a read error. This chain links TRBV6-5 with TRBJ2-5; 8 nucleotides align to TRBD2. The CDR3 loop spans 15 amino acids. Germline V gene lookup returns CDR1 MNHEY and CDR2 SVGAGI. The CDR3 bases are TGTGCCAGCAGTGACTCAGTTAGCGGGAAGGAGACCCAGTACTTC. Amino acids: CASSDSVSGKETQYF.

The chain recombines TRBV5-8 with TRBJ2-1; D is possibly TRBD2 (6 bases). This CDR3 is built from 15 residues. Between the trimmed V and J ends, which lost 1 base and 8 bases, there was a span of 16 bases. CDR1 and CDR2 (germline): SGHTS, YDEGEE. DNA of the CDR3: TGTGCCAGCAGCTTGCGGGCTAGCGTAATTCATGAGCAGTTCTTC. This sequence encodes CASSLRASVIHEQFF.

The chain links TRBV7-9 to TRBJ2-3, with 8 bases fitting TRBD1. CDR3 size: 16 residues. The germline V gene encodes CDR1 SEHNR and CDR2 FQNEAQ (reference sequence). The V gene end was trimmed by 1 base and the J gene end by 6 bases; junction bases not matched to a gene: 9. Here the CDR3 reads CASSLGSAGGLDTQYF. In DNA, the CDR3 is TGTGCCAGCAGCTTAGGGTCTGCAGGGGGCTTGGATACGCAGTATTTT.

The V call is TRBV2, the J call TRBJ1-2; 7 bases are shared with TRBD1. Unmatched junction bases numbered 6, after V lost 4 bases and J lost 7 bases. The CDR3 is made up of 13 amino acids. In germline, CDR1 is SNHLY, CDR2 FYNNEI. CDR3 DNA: TGTGCCAGCAGTGGACAGGGAGTGACTGGCTACACCTTC. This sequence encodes CASSGQGVTGYTF.

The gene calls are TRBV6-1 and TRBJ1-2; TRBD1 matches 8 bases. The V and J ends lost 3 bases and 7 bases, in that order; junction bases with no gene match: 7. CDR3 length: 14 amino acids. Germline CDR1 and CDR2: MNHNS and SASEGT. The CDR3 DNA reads TGTGCCAGCAGTGAGGGACAGGTCCGATTTGGCTACACCTTC. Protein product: CASSEGQVRFGYTF.

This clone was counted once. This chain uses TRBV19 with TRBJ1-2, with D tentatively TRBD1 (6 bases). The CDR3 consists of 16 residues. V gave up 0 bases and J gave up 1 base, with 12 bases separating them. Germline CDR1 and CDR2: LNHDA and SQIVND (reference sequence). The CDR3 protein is CASSIDGGHSNYGYTF. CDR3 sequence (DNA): TGTGCCAGTAGTATAGATGGGGGACACAGTAACTATGGCTACACCTTC.